The clone carrying this T cell receptor (beta chain) has only a few counts. Its specificity is unknown. This sample stems from a study of human T cells and chemical hapten exposure. Overall study results and limits: Relative to controls, expanded TCRs formed significantly more large CDR3 similarity clusters. PT1 expanded TCR numbers rose with patch test score. TCRs exceeding a frequency of 1 in 1000 stayed unchanged under DPC sensitization.

Time point of the sample: pre-sensitization, week 0. As for treatment: therapeutic diphenylcyclopropenone sensitization with weekly scalp DPC. This CDR3 has 14 amino acids. Germline V lookup: CDR1 SGDLS, CDR2 YYNGEE. Trimming removed 3 bases from V and 2 bases from J; junction bases left unmatched: 4. Unique molecular identifiers were attached to individual cDNA molecules during library preparation. TCRdb used MiXCR to reprocess the RACE reads, holding one entry per CDR3 protein. The repertoire consists of tens of thousands of distinct CDR3 sequences, with around 12% occurring once and the leading ten covering about 6%.

The starting material was whole blood, obtained in connection with sensitization to the hapten diphenylcyclopropenone (DPC). The TCR sequence derives from a woman in her 30s with alopecia areata. Some clones in this sample may be carry-over from other donors' samples. This chain connects TRBV9 to TRBJ1-2, with 7 bases fitting TRBD1. DNA of the CDR3: TGTGCCAGCAGCGCAGGGGACAGCAACTATGGCTACACCTTC. Translated: CASSAGDSNYGYTF. The whole variable domain, filled in from reference TRBV9 and TRBJ1-2, reads DSGVTQTPKHLITATGQRVTLRCSPRSGDLSVYWYQQSLDQGLQFLIQYYNGEERAKGNILERFSAQQFPDLHSELNLSSLELGDSALYFCASSAGDSNYGYTFGSGTRLTVV.